This entry concerns a single TCR beta chain. Antigen specificity is unknown. These data come from a study of regulatory T cells in long-lasting Graves disease. General study results and limits: New patients shared fewer public clonotypes (roughly 990) than persistent patients did (around 3,000).

TCR beta libraries were built with iRepertoire HTBI primers and Arm-PCR of CDR3 regions. Authors' analysis steps: The study identified around 62 TRBV and about 14 TRBJ segments across samples. TCRdb passed the multiplex PCR reads through MiXCR, listing each CDR3 protein once. TCRdb's processing, not the study's, gives the V and J calls here. The sample lists a few hundred thousand distinct CDR3 sequences; 23% were seen once. The CDR3 is 15 residues long. V lost 3 bases, J lost 4 bases, and 6 bases stayed unmatched. Germline CDR1 is SNHLY and CDR2 is FYNNEI. Stated time point: persistent/refractory GD, antithyroid drugs over 5 years with positive TRAb. Researchers made the TCR library from RNA that was extracted from PBMCs.

The V call is TRBV2, the J call TRBJ2-1, with 7 bases identical to TRBD2. This sample comprised peripheral blood mononuclear cells (PBMCs), obtained when the disease was refractory, from a patient treated with antithyroid drugs. This TCR was recovered from a female donor with Graves disease. The CDR3: CASSDRGELYNEQFF. CDR3 bases: TGTGCCAGCAGTGATCGGGGGGAGCTTTACAATGAGCAGTTCTTC.